Detailed here is one T cell receptor beta chain. Its specific antigen is unknown. The sample holds no much larger clone one base away, and base qualities are not on file. The sample belongs to a study of blood T cell repertoires in COVID-19 (dated by TCRdb to the early 2020s). With respect to the entire study: Collaborator samples came from the United States, Italy and Spain and covered acute and convalescent phases of COVID-19. Where HLA class I and class II types were available, the types were taken from metadata supplied by the sample provider, not from assay-based typing. The prospective study material was composed of cDNA or gDNA derived from T cells, B-cell-depleted T cells, or PBMCs. Nearly every sample came with metadata listing a de-identified subject ID, COVID-19 status, age in years and sex. A freely available public database, intended as a resource for researchers studying the immune response to SARS-CoV-2, is where the repertoires were released. Subjects who had been exposed to COVID-19, were actively infected with it, or had recovered from it provided the deeply sampled blood TCRbeta repertoires that made up the dataset. Samples came from the ongoing ImmuneRACE study (first 160 participants) plus 1,254 subjects from 6 global collaborators.

Overall results and qualifications from the work: How much clinical and demographic metadata was included differed by source and by participant, and the metadata was provided uncurated.

The immunoSEQ Assay, a bias-controlled multiplex PCR, was used to amplify TCRbeta CDR3 regions from genomic DNA. The authors' pipeline ran thus. Within the assay, amplification of reference gene primers was used to estimate how many nucleated cells each sample contained. To quantify the absolute abundance of each unique TCRbeta CDR3 rearrangement, sequence reads were collapsed and filtered. For each sample, productive Simpson clonality was calculated by taking the square root of Simpson's diversity index across productive rearrangements. Drawn from immuneACCESS, this table holds only the in-frame rearrangements with V and J called that TCRdb kept. Clones are partly lost; checked studies trace under half to an unresolved V gene and leave the rest unexplained. V, J and clone size were drawn from that table, and D and trimming were deduced from the DNA. In all, the sample holds around 200,000 clones, and approximately 80% of those were seen once. Clones ranked in the top ten supply around 15% of the sample.

Reading from cysteine to phenylalanine, the CDR3 counts 13 amino acids. The sequence is cut down to CDR3 DNA, 39 bases in frame from base 1. The germline V gene yields WSHSY for CDR1 and SAAADI for CDR2. V is cut back by 10 bases and J by 4 bases, with 7 bases in the junction unmatched. In Seattle, one collaborating source enrolled patients while the infection was active and tracked those patients longitudinally over the course of disease. Each collaborating institution followed its own protocols to collect whole blood in K2EDTA tubes. Collaborator samples were shipped for TCRbeta analysis as frozen whole blood, isolated PBMCs, or DNA extracted from either sample type.

This clonotype originated in a woman in her seventies with COVID-19, enrolled during active disease. Sequenced sample: peripheral blood. The rearranged chain carries TRBV10-2 and TRBJ1-5; 7 middle bases align to TRBD1. The DNA sequence is TGCGCCACCATTCAGGGGGTTAATCAGCCCCAGCATTTT. It codes for CATIQGVNQPQHF.